Listed below are T cell receptor beta chains from one sample, sequenced in a study of shared clonotypes between healthy human individuals. Profiled with immunoSEQ multiplex PCR; TCRdb holds only in-frame clones, not every one. The sample gives over 2 million clones, about 90% of which show up once; 0.37% is in the top ten. What was sequenced was naive CD4+ T cells from PBMCs. The receptors come from a man aged 18 to 29 in good health. Some clones in this sample may be carry-over from other donors' samples. CDR3s include the opening cysteine and the closing phenylalanine or tryptophan. D genes are given only for firm matches. Clone size is shown for a subset of rows, as once, few, many or a class of expanded clone.

CDR3nt	CDR3aa	v_gene	j_gene	abundance	d_gene
TGTGCCAGCTCACCCGACAGGAATGAAAAACTGTTTTTT	CASSPDRNEKLFF	TRBV18	TRBJ1-4	NA	NA
TGTGCCAGCAGTTACTCTCAGGGCGCGTCGGCCTACGAGCAGTACTTC	CASSYSQGASAYEQYF	TRBV6-5	TRBJ2-7	NA	NA
TGTGCCAGCAGCCTGGGACAGGTGGGTTCCTACGAGCAGTACTTC	CASSLGQVGSYEQYF	TRBV5-8	TRBJ2-7	NA	TRBD1
TGCGCCAGCAGCCAAGTGGGGTTACTAGAGACCCAGTACTTC	CASSQVGLLETQYF	TRBV4-1	TRBJ2-5	NA	NA
TGTGCCAGCAGCTTGGACCCAGTGGCTGGGGCCAACGTCCTGACTTTC	CASSLDPVAGANVLTF	TRBV5-4	TRBJ2-6	NA	NA
TGTGCCACCAGCAGAGATAGGGGACGAGGCTATGGCTACACCTTC	CATSRDRGRGYGYTF	TRBV15	TRBJ1-2	NA	NA
TGTGCCACTCGGCCGGGACTAGCGGCCTACGAGCAGTACTTC	CATRPGLAAYEQYF	TRBV15	TRBJ2-7	NA	TRBD2
TGCGCCAGCAGCTTGTCCGGGGTGTCGGGAGAGACCCAGTACTTC	CASSLSGVSGETQYF	TRBV5-1	TRBJ2-5	NA	NA
TGTGCCAGCAGCCCCCAGAGCGGGAGAGTTGCCGAGCAGTACTTC	CASSPQSGRVAEQYF	TRBV14	TRBJ2-7	NA	TRBD2
TGCGCCAGCAGCTTGGGTAGCGGTCCTTTAGAGCAGTTCTTC	CASSLGSGPLEQFF	TRBV5-1	TRBJ2-1	NA	NA
TGTGCCAGCAGCTTGGGCAGGGCCCACACTGAAGCTTTCTTT	CASSLGRAHTEAFF	TRBV5-5	TRBJ1-1	NA	NA
TGTGCCAGCAGTGAAGCGACAGGGAACACTGAAGCTTTCTTT	CASSEATGNTEAFF	TRBV2	TRBJ1-1	NA	NA
TGTGCCAGCAGCTTAGGGGGGTTCTCCTACGAGCAGTACTTC	CASSLGGFSYEQYF	TRBV7-8	TRBJ2-7	NA	NA
TGTGCCAGCAGTGGACTTGCTGACTTC	CASSGLADF	TRBV6-5	TRBJ1-2	NA	NA
TGCGCCAGCAGCCCAGGGGGGGCGGGGCCAAACATTCAGTACTTC	CASSPGGAGPNIQYF	TRBV5-1	TRBJ2-4	NA	NA
TGTGCCAGCAGTGGTAGGGTTCCGTACACTGAAGCTTTCTTT	CASSGRVPYTEAFF	TRBV6-5	TRBJ1-1	NA	NA
TGTGCCAGCAGCTTAAGACCCCAGGGACGAGGGGAGACCCAGTACTTC	CASSLRPQGRGETQYF	TRBV11-2	TRBJ2-5	NA	NA
TGTGCCAGCAGTTGCCCGTATAGAGGATATCAGCCCCAGCATTTT	CASSCPYRGYQPQHF	TRBV27	TRBJ1-5	NA	NA
TGTGCCAGCTCACCAATAGGCGGCGCCTACGAGCAGTACTTC	CASSPIGGAYEQYF	TRBV18	TRBJ2-7	NA	NA
TGTGCCAGCAGTAAAACTCTCGGTCGAGGGCAGCCCCAGCATTTT	CASSKTLGRGQPQHF	TRBV7-9	TRBJ1-5	NA	NA
TGCGCCAGCAGCGGGGACAGGAATGAAAAACTGTTTTTT	CASSGDRNEKLFF	TRBV4-3	TRBJ1-4	once	TRBD1
TGTGCCAGCAGCCTGACGGGTCGTAATTCACCCCTCCACTTT	CASSLTGRNSPLHF	TRBV7-3	TRBJ1-6	NA	NA
TGTGCCTGGAGTGTACAGGGAGCCTTTAATGAAAAACTGTTTTTT	CAWSVQGAFNEKLFF	TRBV30	TRBJ1-4	NA	NA
TGTGCCAGCACCCTGAATGCCCAACCCACCGGGGAGCTGTTTTTT	CASTLNAQPTGELFF	TRBV7-9	TRBJ2-2	NA	NA
TGTGCCTGGAGTGTAGGTTTGCAGGTCCAACCCTATGGCTACACCTTC	CAWSVGLQVQPYGYTF	TRBV30	TRBJ1-2	once	NA
TGTGCCAGCAGCCTCGATCAAGAGACCCAGTACTTC	CASSLDQETQYF	TRBV5-4	TRBJ2-5	NA	NA
TGTGCCAGCAGTAGGGACAGCTACAATGAGCAGTTCTTC	CASSRDSYNEQFF	TRBV6-5	TRBJ2-1	NA	TRBD1
TGTGCCAGGAATGCAGGGCGGAACTCCTACGAGCAGTACTTC	CARNAGRNSYEQYF	TRBV6-5	TRBJ2-7	NA	NA
TGTGCCAGCAGTTACAACGGGCCCTCCTACGAGCAGTACTTC	CASSYNGPSYEQYF	TRBV6-6	TRBJ2-7	NA	NA
TGCGCCAGCAGCCAACCGACACTCGACTATGGCTACACCTTC	CASSQPTLDYGYTF	TRBV4-1	TRBJ1-2	NA	NA
TGTGCCATCAGAGCAGGGGATCAGCCCCAGCATTTT	CAIRAGDQPQHF	TRBV10-3	TRBJ1-5	NA	NA
TGTGCCAGCAGCCCGACTAGCAGCGGGAGGATAGATACGCAGTATTTT	CASSPTSSGRIDTQYF	TRBV7-3	TRBJ2-3	NA	TRBD2
TGTGCCAGCTCACCAACAGGGACGCGAAATCAGCCCCAGCATTTT	CASSPTGTRNQPQHF	TRBV18	TRBJ1-5	few	NA
TGTGCCAGTAGCAATATGCCTGGGACATCTAAAGAGACCCAGTACTTC	CASSNMPGTSKETQYF	TRBV19	TRBJ2-5	NA	NA
TGTGCCAGCAGCCCGGGACAGGGTGTCGAGACCCAGTACTTC	CASSPGQGVETQYF	TRBV7-3	TRBJ2-5	NA	TRBD1
TGTGCTAGTGGTTTGGGGCGGGACAATGAGCAGTTCTTC	CASGLGRDNEQFF	TRBV12-5	TRBJ2-1	NA	NA
TGTGCCAGCAGTGGCTCCGGGGGCAATGGCTACACCTTC	CASSGSGGNGYTF	TRBV2	TRBJ1-2	NA	NA
TGTGCCAGCAGTTCTCCGGGACTCTACACCGGGGAGCTGTTTTTT	CASSSPGLYTGELFF	TRBV28	TRBJ2-2	NA	NA
TGTGCCAGCAGTTCACTCCAGGCCAAAAACATTCAGTACTTC	CASSSLQAKNIQYF	TRBV27	TRBJ2-4	NA	NA
TGTGCCAGCAGCCTGGGACTTAGCTCTGGAAACACCATATATTTT	CASSLGLSSGNTIYF	TRBV6-1	TRBJ1-3	NA	NA